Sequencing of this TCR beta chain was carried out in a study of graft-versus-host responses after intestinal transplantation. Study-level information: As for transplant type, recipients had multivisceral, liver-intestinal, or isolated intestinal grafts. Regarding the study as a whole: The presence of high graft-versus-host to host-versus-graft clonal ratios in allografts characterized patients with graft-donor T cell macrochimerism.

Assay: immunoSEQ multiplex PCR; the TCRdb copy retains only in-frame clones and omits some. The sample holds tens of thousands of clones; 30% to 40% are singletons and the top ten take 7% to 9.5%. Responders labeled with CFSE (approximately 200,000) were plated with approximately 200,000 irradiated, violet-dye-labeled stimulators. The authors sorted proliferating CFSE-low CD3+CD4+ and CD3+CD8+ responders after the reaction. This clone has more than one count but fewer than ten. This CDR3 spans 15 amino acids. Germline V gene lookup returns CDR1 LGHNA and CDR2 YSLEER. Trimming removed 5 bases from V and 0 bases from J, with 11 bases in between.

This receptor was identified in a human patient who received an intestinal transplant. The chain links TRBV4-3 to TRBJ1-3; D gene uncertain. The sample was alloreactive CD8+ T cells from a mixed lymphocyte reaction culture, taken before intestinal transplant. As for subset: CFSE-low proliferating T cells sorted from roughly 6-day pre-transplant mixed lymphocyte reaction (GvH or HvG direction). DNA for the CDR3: TGCGCCAGCAGCTACGATCCTTTCTCTGGAAACACCATATATTTT. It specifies CASSYDPFSGNTIYF.